This T cell receptor (beta chain) was documented in a study of shared clonotypes between healthy human individuals. Germline lookup yields CDR1 SGHNT and CDR2 YYREEE (reference sequence). CDR3 length: 15 residues. V lost 6 bases to trimming and J lost 4 bases, with 20 bases between them. The authors sequenced unsorted PBMC DNA on ten immunoSEQ deep assay plates. The table came from immunoSEQ multiplex PCR; TCRdb's copy has only in-frame clones and leaves some out. The table has hundreds of thousands of clones, around 77% seen once; the top ten hold 12%. Source material: PBMCs. The rearrangement uses TRBV5-4 and TRBJ2-7; tentatively, D is TRBD1 or TRBD2 (5 bases each). The source of this sequence is a woman in her thirties or forties in good health. Some clones in this sample may be carry-over from other donors' samples. In DNA form, the CDR3 reads TGTGCCAGCAACCGGGAACCAGGGAATTTTTACGAGCAGTACTTC. It is translated as CASNREPGNFYEQYF.